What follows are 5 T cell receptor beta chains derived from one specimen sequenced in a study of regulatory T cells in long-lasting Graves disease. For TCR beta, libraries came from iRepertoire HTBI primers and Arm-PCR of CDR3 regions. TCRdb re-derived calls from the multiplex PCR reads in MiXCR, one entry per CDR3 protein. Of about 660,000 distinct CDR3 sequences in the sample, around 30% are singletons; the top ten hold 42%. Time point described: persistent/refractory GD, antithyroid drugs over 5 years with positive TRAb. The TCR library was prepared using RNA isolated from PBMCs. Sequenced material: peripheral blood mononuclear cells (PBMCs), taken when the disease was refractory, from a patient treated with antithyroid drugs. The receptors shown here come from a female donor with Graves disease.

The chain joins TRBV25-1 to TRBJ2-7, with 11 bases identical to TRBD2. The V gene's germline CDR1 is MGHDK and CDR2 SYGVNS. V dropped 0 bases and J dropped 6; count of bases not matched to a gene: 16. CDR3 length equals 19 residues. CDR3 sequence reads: CASSEYRWLAGGPGGEQYF. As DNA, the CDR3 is TGTGCCAGCAGTGAATACCGTTGGTTAGCGGGAGGGCCCGGAGGCGAGCAGTACTTC.

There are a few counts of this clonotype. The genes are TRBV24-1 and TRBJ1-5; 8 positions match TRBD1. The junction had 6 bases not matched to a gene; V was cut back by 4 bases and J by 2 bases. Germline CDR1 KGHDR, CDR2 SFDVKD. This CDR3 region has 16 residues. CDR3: CATSDTTGVGNQPQHF. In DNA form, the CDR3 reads TGTGCCACCAGTGACACGACAGGGGTTGGCAATCAGCCCCAGCATTTT.

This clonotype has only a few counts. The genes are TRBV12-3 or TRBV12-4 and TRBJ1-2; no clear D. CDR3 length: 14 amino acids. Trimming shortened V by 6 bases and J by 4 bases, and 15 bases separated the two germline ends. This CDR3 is CASSSGPEAYGYTF. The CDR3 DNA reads TGTGCCAGCAGCTCCGGGCCAGAGGCCTATGGCTACACCTTC.

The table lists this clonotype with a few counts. CDR3 coding DNA: TGTGCCAGCAGCTTGGCACAGGGAGGCTACACCTTC. It codes for CASSLAQGGYTF. The chain recombines TRBV11-2 with TRBJ1-2; possible D gene TRBD1, 6 bases. Looked up from germline, CDR1 is SGHAT and CDR2 is FQNNGV. Between the trimmed V and J ends, which lost 3 bases and 8 bases, there was a span of 10 bases. This CDR3 spans 12 amino acids.

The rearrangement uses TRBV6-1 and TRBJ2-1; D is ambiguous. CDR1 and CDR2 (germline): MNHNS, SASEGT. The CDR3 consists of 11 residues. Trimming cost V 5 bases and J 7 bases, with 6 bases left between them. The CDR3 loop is CASSILNEQFF. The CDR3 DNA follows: TGTGCCAGCAGTATACTAAATGAGCAGTTCTTC.